The present TCR beta chain was sequenced within a study of T cells in Graves' hyperthyroidism and ophthalmopathy. Study-level findings and limits: Stable hyperthyroidism and ophthalmopathy were separated using 13 V-J signatures.

No ophthalmopathy progression within 18 months constituted stable Graves' hyperthyroidism. Researchers barred patients who had uncontrolled infection, other autoimmune disease, pregnancy or lactation. Each diagnosis was grounded in clinical symptoms, serum thyroxine and TRAb, thyroid ultrasound, and orbital computed tomography. This clonotype was counted at least ten times. Its antigen is not identified. Germline-derived CDR1 and CDR2 are SGHRS and YFSETQ. The length of the CDR3 is 15 residues. V was cut by 1 base and J by 0 bases, with 8 bases left in between. RNA transcripts served as the template for amplifying TCR beta CDR3 regions. The HTBI primer set was used in a first-round RT-PCR of the TCR CDR3. From the multiplex PCR reads, TCRdb called clonotypes with MiXCR, one entry per CDR3 protein. The sample holds a few hundred thousand distinct CDR3 sequences; 13% to 15% are singletons and the top ten take approximately 15%.

Sequenced: blood. The chain has TRBV5-1 and TRBJ2-1; D uncertain. This receptor was identified in a woman in her 40s with Graves' hyperthyroidism. CDR3 sequence: CASSLRQSSYNEQFF. CDR3 coding DNA: TGCGCCAGCAGCTTGCGACAAAGCTCCTACAATGAGCAGTTCTTC.